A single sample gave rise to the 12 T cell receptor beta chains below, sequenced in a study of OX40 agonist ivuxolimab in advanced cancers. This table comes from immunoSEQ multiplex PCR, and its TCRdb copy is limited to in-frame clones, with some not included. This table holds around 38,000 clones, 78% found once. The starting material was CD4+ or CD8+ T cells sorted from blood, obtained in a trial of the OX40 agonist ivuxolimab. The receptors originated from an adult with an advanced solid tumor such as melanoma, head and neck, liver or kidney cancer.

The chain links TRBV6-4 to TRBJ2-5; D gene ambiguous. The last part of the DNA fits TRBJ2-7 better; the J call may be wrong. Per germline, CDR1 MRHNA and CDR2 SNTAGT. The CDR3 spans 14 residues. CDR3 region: CASAGPKALYEQYF. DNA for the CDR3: TGTGCCAGCGCCGGGCCAAAAGCACTCTACGAGCAGTACTTC.

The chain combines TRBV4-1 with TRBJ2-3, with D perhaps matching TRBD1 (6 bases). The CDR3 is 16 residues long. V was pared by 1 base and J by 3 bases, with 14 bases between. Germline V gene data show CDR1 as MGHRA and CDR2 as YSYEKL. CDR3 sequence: CASSQGAGVSTDTQYF. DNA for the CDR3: TGCGCCAGCAGCCAAGGGGCAGGGGTTTCGACAGATACGCAGTATTTT.

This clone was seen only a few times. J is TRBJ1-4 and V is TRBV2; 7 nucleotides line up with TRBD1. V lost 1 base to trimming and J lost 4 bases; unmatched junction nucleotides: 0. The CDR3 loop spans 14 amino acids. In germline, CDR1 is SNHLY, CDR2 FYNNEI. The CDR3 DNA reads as TGTGCCAGCAGTGAAGACAGGGGTAATGAAAAACTGTTTTTT. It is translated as CASSEDRGNEKLFF.

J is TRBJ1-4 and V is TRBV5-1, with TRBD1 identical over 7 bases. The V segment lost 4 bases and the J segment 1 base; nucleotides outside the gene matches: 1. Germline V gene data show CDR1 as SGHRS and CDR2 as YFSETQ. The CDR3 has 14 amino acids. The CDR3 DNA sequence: TGCGCCAGCAGCACAGGGGAAACTAATGAAAAACTGTTTTTT. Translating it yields CASSTGETNEKLFF.

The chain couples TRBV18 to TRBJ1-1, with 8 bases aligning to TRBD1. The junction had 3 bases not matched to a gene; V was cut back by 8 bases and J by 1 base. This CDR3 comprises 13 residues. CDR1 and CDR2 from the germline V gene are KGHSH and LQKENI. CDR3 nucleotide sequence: TGTGCCAGCAAACAGGGGGAGAACACTGAAGCTTTCTTT. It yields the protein CASKQGENTEAFF.

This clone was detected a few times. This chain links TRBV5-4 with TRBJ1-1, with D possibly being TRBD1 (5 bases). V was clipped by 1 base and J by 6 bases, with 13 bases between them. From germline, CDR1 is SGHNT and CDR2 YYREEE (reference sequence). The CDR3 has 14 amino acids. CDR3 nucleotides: TGTGCCAGCAGCTTGTCGGGGGGTAGCGCTGAAGCTTTCTTT. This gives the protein CASSLSGGSAEAFF.

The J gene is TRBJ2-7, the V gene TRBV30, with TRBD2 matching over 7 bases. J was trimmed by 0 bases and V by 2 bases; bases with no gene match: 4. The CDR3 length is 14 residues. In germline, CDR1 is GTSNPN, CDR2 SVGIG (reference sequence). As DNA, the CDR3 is TGTGCCTGGAGTCGGGGAGGGAGCTCCTACGAGCAGTACTTC. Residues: CAWSRGGSSYEQYF.

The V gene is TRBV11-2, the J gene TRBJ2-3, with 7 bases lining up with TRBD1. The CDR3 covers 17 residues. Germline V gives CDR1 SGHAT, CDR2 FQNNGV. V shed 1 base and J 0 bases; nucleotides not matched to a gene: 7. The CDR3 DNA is TGTGCCAGCAGCTTAGTTGGAGACAGGGTTAGCACAGATACGCAGTATTTT. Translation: CASSLVGDRVSTDTQYF. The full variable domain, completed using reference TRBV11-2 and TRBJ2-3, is EAGVAQSPRYKIIEKRQSVAFWCNPISGHATLYWYQQILGQGPKLLIQFQNNGVVDDSQLPKDRFSAERLKGVDSTLKIQPAKLEDSAVYLCASSLVGDRVSTDTQYFGPGTRLTVL.

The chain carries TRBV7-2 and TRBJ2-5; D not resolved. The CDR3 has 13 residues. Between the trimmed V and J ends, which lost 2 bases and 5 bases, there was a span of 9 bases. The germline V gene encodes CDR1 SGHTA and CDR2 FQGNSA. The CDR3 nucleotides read TGTGCCAGCAGCTTACGGCGCATTGAGACCCAGTACTTC. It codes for CASSLRRIETQYF.

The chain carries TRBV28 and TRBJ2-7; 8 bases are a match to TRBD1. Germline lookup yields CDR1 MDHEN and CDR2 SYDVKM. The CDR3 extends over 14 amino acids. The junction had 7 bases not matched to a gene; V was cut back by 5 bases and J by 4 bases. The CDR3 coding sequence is TGTGCCAGCAGTATCGGACAGGGATTATACGAGCAGTACTTC. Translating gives CASSIGQGLYEQYF.

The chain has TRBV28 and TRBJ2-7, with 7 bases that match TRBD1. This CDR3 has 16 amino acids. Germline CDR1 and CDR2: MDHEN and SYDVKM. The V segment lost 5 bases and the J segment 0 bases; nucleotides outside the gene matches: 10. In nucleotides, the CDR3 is TGTGCCAGCAGTACGAGGGACAGAGGAAGCTCCTACGAGCAGTACTTC. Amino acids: CASSTRDRGSSYEQYF.

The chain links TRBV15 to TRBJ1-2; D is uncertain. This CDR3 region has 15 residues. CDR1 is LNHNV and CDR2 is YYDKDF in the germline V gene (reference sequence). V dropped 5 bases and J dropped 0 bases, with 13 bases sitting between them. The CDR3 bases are TGTGCCACCAGCGGTTCGTCCGCGGCTAACTATGGCTACACCTTC. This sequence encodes CATSGSSAANYGYTF.